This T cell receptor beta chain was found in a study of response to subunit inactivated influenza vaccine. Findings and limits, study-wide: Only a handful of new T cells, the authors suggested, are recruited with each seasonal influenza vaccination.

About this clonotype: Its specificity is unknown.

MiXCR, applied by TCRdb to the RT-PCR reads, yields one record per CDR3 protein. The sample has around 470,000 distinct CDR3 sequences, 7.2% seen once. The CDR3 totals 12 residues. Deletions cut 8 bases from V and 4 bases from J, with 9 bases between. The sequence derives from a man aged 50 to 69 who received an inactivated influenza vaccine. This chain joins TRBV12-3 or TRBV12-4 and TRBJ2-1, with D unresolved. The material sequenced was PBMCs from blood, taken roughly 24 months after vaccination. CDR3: CASGKTYNEQFF. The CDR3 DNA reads TGTGCCAGCGGAAAGACGTACAATGAGCAGTTCTTC.